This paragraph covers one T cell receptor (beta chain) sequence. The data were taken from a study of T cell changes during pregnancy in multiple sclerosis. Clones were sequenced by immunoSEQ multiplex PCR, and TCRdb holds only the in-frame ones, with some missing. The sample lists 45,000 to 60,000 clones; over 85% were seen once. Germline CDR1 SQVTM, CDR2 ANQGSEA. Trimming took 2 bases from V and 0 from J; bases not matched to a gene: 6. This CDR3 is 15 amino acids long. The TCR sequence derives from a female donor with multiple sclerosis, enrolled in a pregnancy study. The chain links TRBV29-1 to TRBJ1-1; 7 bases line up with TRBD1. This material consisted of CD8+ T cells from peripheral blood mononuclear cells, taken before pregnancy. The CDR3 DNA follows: TGCAGCGTTGAAAGGGACAGCGGTATGAACACTGAAGCTTTCTTT. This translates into CSVERDSGMNTEAFF. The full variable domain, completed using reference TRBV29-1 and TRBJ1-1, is SAVISQKPSRDICQRGTSLTIQCQVDSQVTMMFWYRQQPGQSLTLIATANQGSEATYESGFVIDKFPISRPNLTFSTLTVSNMSPEDSSIYLCSVERDSGMNTEAFFGQGTRLTVV.